The T cell receptor (beta chain) described here comes from a study of human T cells and chemical hapten exposure. The J segment lost 5 bases and the V segment lost 1 base, leaving 9 bases of the junction unmatched. The CDR3 contains 16 residues. Germline V gene lookup returns CDR1 LGHNA and CDR2 YSLEER. Source study methods: Per-sample TCR counts ranged from about 23,224 to 690,600, median about 98,000. MiXCR was run by TCRdb on the RACE reads, yielding one entry per CDR3 protein. TCRdb's processing, not the study's, gives the V and J calls here. The data show 84,000 or so distinct CDR3 sequences, more than 9% seen once. Time point specified: patch test 1, 2 weeks after DPC sensitization. Treatment denoted: therapeutic diphenylcyclopropenone sensitization with weekly scalp DPC. This clonotype was detected once.

The origin of this receptor is a middle-aged man with alopecia areata. Some clones in this sample may be carry-over from other donors' samples. The rearrangement links TRBV4-3 to TRBJ2-3, with TRBD2 identical over 7 bases. Sample: whole blood, taken in connection with sensitization to the hapten diphenylcyclopropenone (DPC). CDR3 DNA: TGCGCCAGCAGCCAAGGGGGTAGCGGGTTTATAGATACGCAGTATTTT. Amino acid sequence: CASSQGGSGFIDTQYF.